This is a list of T cell receptor beta chains from one sample in a study of T cell responses to AZD1222 COVID-19 vaccine. TCRdb keeps only in-frame clones here, not all; method: immunoSEQ multiplex PCR. The sample shows 150,000 to 200,000 clones, about 95% of them seen only once. Here the sequenced sample was peripheral blood, taken on day 0 of AZD1222 vaccination. The receptors derive from an adult in good health. Both conserved end residues are part of each CDR3. Fields, in order: V gene, D gene, J gene, clone size, CDR3 protein, CDR3 DNA. A D gene is named only where the DNA matches it firmly. Size tells how often a clone was seen (once, few, many) or the class of an expanded clone, and some rows leave it out.

V: TRBV28
D: .
J: TRBJ1-6
size: once
CDR3: CASSLFNRWNSPLHF
DNA: TGTGCCAGCAGTTTATTTAACAGGTGGAATTCACCCCTCCACTTT

V: TRBV18
D: .
J: TRBJ1-2
size: .
CDR3: CASSPQEDLYGYTF
DNA: TGTGCCAGCTCACCACAAGAGGACCTCTATGGCTACACCTTC

V: TRBV6-1
D: .
J: TRBJ1-6
size: .
CDR3: CASSDLRQKSSYNSPLHF
DNA: TGTGCCAGCAGTGACCTTCGACAGAAGAGCTCCTATAATTCACCCCTCCACTTT

V: TRBV7-8
D: .
J: TRBJ2-2
size: few
CDR3: CASSSDLNTGELFF
DNA: TGTGCCAGCAGCTCCGACCTGAACACCGGGGAGCTGTTTTTT

V: TRBV7-9
D: .
J: TRBJ2-3
size: once
CDR3: CASLTEFTDTQYF
DNA: TGTGCCAGCCTAACCGAGTTCACAGATACGCAGTATTTT

V: TRBV30
D: .
J: TRBJ1-1
size: once
CDR3: CAWSRVANTEAFF
DNA: TGTGCCTGGAGCCGGGTGGCTAACACTGAAGCTTTCTTT

V: TRBV2
D: .
J: TRBJ1-4
size: .
CDR3: CASTALKQLFF
DNA: TGTGCCAGCACGGCCCTCAAACAACTGTTTTTT

V: TRBV4-1
D: TRBD2
J: TRBJ2-7
size: .
CDR3: CASSPMGTGGTSGMIREQYF
DNA: TGCGCCAGCAGCCCAATGGGGACAGGAGGGACTAGCGGGATGATTCGCGAGCAGTACTTC

V: TRBV28
D: .
J: TRBJ1-1
size: .
CDR3: CASSSPGAINTEAFF
DNA: TGTGCCAGCTCGTCCCCCGGGGCCATTAACACTGAAGCTTTCTTT

V: TRBV28
D: .
J: TRBJ2-1
size: .
CDR3: CASSPGSYNEQFF
DNA: TGTGCCAGCAGTCCAGGGTCCTACAATGAGCAGTTCTTC

V: TRBV11-2
D: .
J: TRBJ1-3
size: once
CDR3: CASLTGPGGNTIYF
DNA: TGTGCCAGCCTAACAGGTCCCGGGGGAAACACCATATATTTT

V: TRBV28
D: .
J: TRBJ1-5
size: .
CDR3: CASKGRSNQPQHF
DNA: TGTGCCAGCAAGGGACGGAGCAATCAGCCCCAGCATTTT

V: TRBV6-5
D: .
J: TRBJ2-2
size: .
CDR3: CASSNTGELFF
DNA: TGTGCCAGCAGCAACACCGGGGAGCTGTTTTTT

V: TRBV3-1/TRBV3-2
D: .
J: TRBJ1-5
size: .
CDR3: CASSQESQGSNQPQHF
DNA: TGTGCCAGCAGCCAAGAGTCACAGGGTAGCAATCAGCCCCAGCATTTT

V: TRBV5-1
D: .
J: TRBJ1-1
size: .
CDR3: CASGFKANTEAFF
DNA: TGCGCCAGCGGGTTCAAAGCGAACACTGAAGCTTTCTTT

V: TRBV15
D: TRBD1
J: TRBJ1-6
size: .
CDR3: CATSRGTGTSPLHF
DNA: TGTGCCACCAGCAGGGGGACAGGGACTTCACCCCTCCACTTT

V: TRBV5-1
D: .
J: TRBJ1-4
size: .
CDR3: CASSGPGGEKLFF
DNA: TGCGCCAGCAGCGGTCCCGGGGGCGAAAAACTGTTTTTT

V: TRBV30
D: .
J: TRBJ2-7
size: .
CDR3: CAWSVLGREQYF
DNA: TGTGCCTGGAGTGTATTGGGGCGCGAGCAGTACTTC

V: TRBV20-1
D: .
J: TRBJ2-7
size: .
CDR3: CSASPVADSYEQYF
DNA: TGCAGTGCTAGTCCGGTAGCGGACTCCTACGAGCAGTACTTC

V: TRBV12-3/TRBV12-4
D: .
J: TRBJ1-3
size: .
CDR3: CASYKGGNTIYF
DNA: TGTGCCAGCTATAAGGGGGGAAACACCATATATTTT

V: TRBV5-1
D: TRBD1
J: TRBJ1-2
size: .
CDR3: CASSPQGQGTYGYTF
DNA: TGCGCCAGCAGCCCTCAGGGACAGGGTACCTATGGCTACACCTTC

V: TRBV19
D: .
J: TRBJ2-7
size: .
CDR3: CASSIGGLAWSSYEQYF
DNA: TGTGCCAGTAGTATCGGGGGCTTAGCGTGGAGCTCCTACGAGCAGTACTTC

V: TRBV10-2
D: .
J: TRBJ1-1
size: .
CDR3: CASSESGGDWTEAFF
DNA: TGCGCCAGCAGTGAGTCGGGGGGGGATTGGACTGAAGCTTTCTTT

V: TRBV27
D: .
J: TRBJ2-7
size: .
CDR3: CASSLGDFFGGASYEQYF
DNA: TGTGCCAGCAGTTTAGGGGATTTTTTCGGGGGCGCCTCCTACGAGCAGTACTTC

V: TRBV7-9
D: .
J: TRBJ2-5
size: .
CDR3: CASSFPSSPTQYF
DNA: TGTGCCAGCAGCTTTCCGAGTAGCCCGACCCAGTACTTC

V: TRBV5-1
D: .
J: TRBJ2-1
size: .
CDR3: CASSVGGHNEQFF
DNA: TGCGCCAGCAGCGTGGGGGGCCACAATGAGCAGTTCTTC

V: TRBV18
D: .
J: TRBJ2-1
size: .
CDR3: CASSPQSDEQFF
DNA: TGTGCCAGCTCACCACAATCGGATGAGCAGTTCTTC

V: TRBV30
D: TRBD2
J: TRBJ2-7
size: .
CDR3: CARTSGTYEQYF
DNA: TGTGCCAGGACTAGCGGTACCTACGAGCAGTACTTC

V: TRBV30
D: TRBD1
J: TRBJ1-2
size: .
CDR3: CAWGQGSGYTF
DNA: TGTGCCTGGGGACAGGGGAGTGGCTACACCTTC

V: TRBV10-3
D: .
J: TRBJ1-1
size: .
CDR3: CAIREAGTEAFF
DNA: TGTGCCATCAGAGAGGCTGGCACTGAAGCTTTCTTT

V: TRBV7-2
D: .
J: TRBJ2-7
size: once
CDR3: CASSSAGLGTYEQYF
DNA: TGTGCCAGCAGCTCCGCGGGCCTCGGGACCTACGAGCAGTACTTC

V: TRBV19
D: .
J: TRBJ1-5
size: .
CDR3: CASSSAGKSNQPQHF
DNA: TGTGCCAGTAGCTCCGCGGGAAAGAGCAATCAGCCCCAGCATTTT

V: TRBV11-2
D: .
J: TRBJ2-2
size: .
CDR3: CASRPPGQGSGGLFF
DNA: TGTGCCAGCAGACCCCCTGGGCAGGGTTCAGGAGGGCTGTTTTTT

V: TRBV30
D: .
J: TRBJ1-1
size: .
CDR3: CAWSPAGDTEAFF
DNA: TGTGCCTGGAGTCCGGCAGGGGACACTGAAGCTTTCTTT

V: TRBV11-2
D: .
J: TRBJ2-7
size: .
CDR3: CASSPLGTVLHEQYF
DNA: TGTGCCAGCAGCCCGCTTGGGACCGTTCTCCACGAGCAGTACTTC

V: TRBV29-1
D: TRBD1
J: TRBJ1-4
size: .
CDR3: CSVVQGNEKLFF
DNA: TGCAGCGTTGTACAGGGGAATGAAAAACTGTTTTTT

V: TRBV5-4
D: .
J: TRBJ1-2
size: .
CDR3: CASSLWEMGISDGYTF
DNA: TGTGCCAGCAGCTTGTGGGAAATGGGGATATCGGATGGCTACACCTTC

V: TRBV3-1/TRBV3-2
D: .
J: TRBJ2-1
size: .
CDR3: CASSHPAAYNEQFF
DNA: TGTGCCAGCAGCCACCCAGCGGCATACAATGAGCAGTTCTTC

V: TRBV5-4
D: TRBD2
J: TRBJ2-3
size: .
CDR3: CASSPMTSGSHADTQYF
DNA: TGTGCCAGCAGCCCGATGACTAGCGGGAGTCACGCAGATACGCAGTATTTT

V: TRBV30
D: TRBD2
J: TRBJ2-1
size: .
CDR3: CACITSGRSYNEQFF
DNA: TGTGCCTGTATCACTAGCGGGAGGAGTTACAATGAGCAGTTCTTC

V: TRBV9
D: .
J: TRBJ1-2
size: few
CDR3: CASSVGSHTGSYGYTF
DNA: TGTGCCAGCAGCGTAGGATCCCACACAGGTAGCTATGGCTACACCTTC

V: TRBV7-9
D: .
J: TRBJ1-5
size: .
CDR3: CASSLGPDGAQHF
DNA: TGTGCCAGCAGCTTAGGACCCGACGGGGCCCAGCATTTT

V: TRBV19
D: .
J: TRBJ2-7
size: .
CDR3: CASRDGPYEQYF
DNA: TGTGCCAGTAGAGACGGTCCCTACGAGCAGTACTTC

V: TRBV2
D: .
J: TRBJ2-3
size: .
CDR3: CASSGGRPDTQYF
DNA: TGTGCCAGCAGTGGTGGGAGACCAGATACGCAGTATTTT

V: TRBV28
D: .
J: TRBJ1-1
size: .
CDR3: CASSARTAQAFF
DNA: TGTGCCAGCAGTGCTCGGACAGCCCAAGCTTTCTTT

V: TRBV6-5
D: TRBD1
J: TRBJ1-5
size: .
CDR3: CASRQGTGQPQHF
DNA: TGTGCCAGCAGACAGGGGACCGGGCAGCCCCAGCATTTT

V: TRBV30
D: .
J: TRBJ1-2
size: .
CDR3: CAWTTGGGYTF
DNA: TGTGCCTGGACGACTGGGGGTGGCTACACCTTC

V: TRBV19
D: TRBD1
J: TRBJ2-1
size: .
CDR3: CASRTGTYNEQFF
DNA: TGTGCCAGTCGGACAGGGACCTACAATGAGCAGTTCTTC

V: TRBV9
D: TRBD2
J: TRBJ2-1
size: .
CDR3: CASSNRLAGEQFF
DNA: TGTGCCAGCAGCAACCGACTAGCTGGCGAGCAGTTCTTC

V: TRBV15
D: .
J: TRBJ1-3
size: .
CDR3: CATSRDNGVGNTIYF
DNA: TGTGCCACCAGCAGAGATAACGGGGTTGGAAACACCATATATTTT

V: TRBV28
D: TRBD1
J: TRBJ1-5
size: .
CDR3: CASRQRTGPNQPQHF
DNA: TGTGCCAGCAGGCAGAGGACAGGGCCTAATCAGCCCCAGCATTTT

V: TRBV7-3
D: .
J: TRBJ2-3
size: .
CDR3: CASGSGSTDTQYF
DNA: TGTGCCAGCGGGTCGGGTAGCACAGATACGCAGTATTTT

V: TRBV30
D: .
J: TRBJ2-1
size: .
CDR3: CAWWGLDRGSYNEQFF
DNA: TGTGCCTGGTGGGGCCTGGACAGAGGCTCCTACAATGAGCAGTTCTTC

V: TRBV6-5
D: TRBD2
J: TRBJ2-1
size: once
CDR3: CASSSSGSSYNEQFF
DNA: TGTGCCAGCAGTTCTAGCGGAAGCTCCTACAATGAGCAGTTCTTC